This record concerns one T cell receptor beta chain sequence. Its target is not known. These data belong to a study of Ad26.COV2.S vaccination and SARS-CoV-2 variants. Overall study: A participant enrolled in the COV1001 Ad26.COV2.S trial arm provided the sample. Intramuscularly, Ad26.COV2.S was given either once or twice, 56 days apart. Study-level findings and limits: Post-vaccination breadth of spike-specific CD8+ and CD4+ T cell responses was reportedly substantial.

The length of the CDR3 is 15 residues. Germline assignment: CDR1 LGHDT and CDR2 YNNKEL (reference sequence). The trim removed 1 base at V and 3 bases at J, leaving 6 bases unmatched. As for treatment: some 19 received Ad26.COV2.S at low or high dose, single or two shots; about 5 received placebo; per-sample allocation not given. At day 63 after the first vaccine or placebo injection, samples were drawn. An Ad26 vector expressing Wuhan-strain SARS-CoV-2 spike served as the vaccine. Sequencing used immunoSEQ multiplex PCR; TCRdb keeps in-frame clones, though not all of them. The sample shows 350,000 to 450,000 clones, around 91% of them seen only once.

This chain joins TRBV3-1 (or the pseudogene TRBV3-2) and TRBJ2-7, with TRBD1 matching 7 bases. The sequences come from peripheral blood, collected in a trial of Ad26.COV2.S vaccine versus placebo. The TCR originated in a person aged 18 to 59 who received the Ad26.COV2.S COVID-19 vaccine or a placebo. The CDR3 sequence is CASSQGPTGSYEQYF. The CDR3, as DNA: TGTGCCAGCAGCCAAGGCCCGACAGGGAGCTACGAGCAGTACTTC.